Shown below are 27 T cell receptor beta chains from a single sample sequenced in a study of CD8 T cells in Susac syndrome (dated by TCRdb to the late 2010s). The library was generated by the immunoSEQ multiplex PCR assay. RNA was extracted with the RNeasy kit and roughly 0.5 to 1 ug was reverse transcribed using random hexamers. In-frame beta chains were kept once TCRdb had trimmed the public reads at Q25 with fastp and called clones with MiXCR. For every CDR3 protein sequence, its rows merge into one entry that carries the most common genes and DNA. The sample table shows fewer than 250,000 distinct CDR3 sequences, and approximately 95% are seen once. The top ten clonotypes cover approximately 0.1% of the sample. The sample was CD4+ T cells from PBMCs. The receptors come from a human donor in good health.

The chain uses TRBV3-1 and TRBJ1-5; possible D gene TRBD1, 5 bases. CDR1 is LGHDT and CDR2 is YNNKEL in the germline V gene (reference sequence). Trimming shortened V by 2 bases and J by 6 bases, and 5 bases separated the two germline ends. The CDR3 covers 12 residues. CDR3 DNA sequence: TGTGCCAGCAGCCAAAGGGGTCAGCCCCAGCATTTT. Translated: CASSQRGQPQHF.

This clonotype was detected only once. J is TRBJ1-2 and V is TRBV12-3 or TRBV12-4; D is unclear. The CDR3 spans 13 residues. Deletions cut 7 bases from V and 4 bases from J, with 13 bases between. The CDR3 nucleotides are TGTGCCAGCACTCCCTCAGCATTCTATGGCTACACCTTC. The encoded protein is CASTPSAFYGYTF.

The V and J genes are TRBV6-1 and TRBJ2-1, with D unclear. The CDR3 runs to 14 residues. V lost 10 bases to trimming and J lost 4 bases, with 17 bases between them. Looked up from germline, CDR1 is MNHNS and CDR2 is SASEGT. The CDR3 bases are TGTGCCACTACAGTGGCCCCTCGGTACAATGAGCAGTTCTTC. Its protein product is CATTVAPRYNEQFF.

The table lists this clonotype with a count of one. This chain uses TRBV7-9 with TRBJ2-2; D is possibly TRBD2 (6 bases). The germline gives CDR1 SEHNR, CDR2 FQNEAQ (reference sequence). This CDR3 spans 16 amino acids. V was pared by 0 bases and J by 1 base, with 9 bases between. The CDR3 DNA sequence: TGTGCCAGCAGCTTAGCTGGGCGGGGGAACACCGGGGAGCTGTTTTTT. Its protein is CASSLAGRGNTGELFF.

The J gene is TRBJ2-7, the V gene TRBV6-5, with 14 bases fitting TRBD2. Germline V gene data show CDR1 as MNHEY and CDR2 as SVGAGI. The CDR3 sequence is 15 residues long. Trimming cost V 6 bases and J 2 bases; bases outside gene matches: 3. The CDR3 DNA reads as TGTGCCAGCAGCATGGGACTAGCGGGGGCCTACGAGCAGTACGTC. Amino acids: CASSMGLAGAYEQYV.

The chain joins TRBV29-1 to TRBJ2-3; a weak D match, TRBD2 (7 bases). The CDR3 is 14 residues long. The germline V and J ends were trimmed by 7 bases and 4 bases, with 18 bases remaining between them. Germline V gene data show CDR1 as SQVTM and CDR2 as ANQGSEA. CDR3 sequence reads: CSAETRGAADTQYF. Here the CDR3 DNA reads TGCAGCGCCGAAACCCGGGGGGCTGCAGATACGCAGTATTTT.

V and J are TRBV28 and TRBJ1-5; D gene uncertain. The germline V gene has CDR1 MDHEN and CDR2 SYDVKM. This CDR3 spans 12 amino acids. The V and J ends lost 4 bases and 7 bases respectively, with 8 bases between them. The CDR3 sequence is CASSSTWQPQHF. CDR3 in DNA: TGTGCCAGCAGTTCAACATGGCAGCCCCAGCATTTT.

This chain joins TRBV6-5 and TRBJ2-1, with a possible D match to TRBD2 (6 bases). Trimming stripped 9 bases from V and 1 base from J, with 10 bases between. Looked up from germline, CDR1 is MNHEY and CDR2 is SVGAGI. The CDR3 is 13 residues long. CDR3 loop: CASRGGSYNEQFF. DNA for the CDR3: TGTGCCAGTAGGGGAGGTTCCTACAATGAGCAGTTCTTC.

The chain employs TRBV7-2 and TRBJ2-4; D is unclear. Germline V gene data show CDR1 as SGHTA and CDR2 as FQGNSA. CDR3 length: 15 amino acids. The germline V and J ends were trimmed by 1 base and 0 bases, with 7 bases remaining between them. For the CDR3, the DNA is TGTGCCAGCAGCTTAGGGGTGGGAGCCAAAAACATTCAGTACTTC. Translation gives CASSLGVGAKNIQYF.

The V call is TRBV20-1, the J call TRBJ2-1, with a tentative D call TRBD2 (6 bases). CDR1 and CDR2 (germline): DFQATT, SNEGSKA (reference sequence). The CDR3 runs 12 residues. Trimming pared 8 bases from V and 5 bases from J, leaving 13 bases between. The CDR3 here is CSWGTPNNEQFF. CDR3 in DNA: TGCAGTTGGGGGACTCCCAACAATGAGCAGTTCTTC.

In nucleotides, the CDR3 is TGTGCCAGCAGCGAGGGGAATTCACCCCTCCACTTT. Its protein is CASSEGNSPLHF. The chain carries TRBV9 and TRBJ1-6, with D perhaps matching TRBD1 (5 bases). V gave up 3 bases and J gave up 7 bases, with 5 bases separating them. CDR1 is SGDLS, CDR2 YYNGEE, per germline. The CDR3 totals 12 residues.

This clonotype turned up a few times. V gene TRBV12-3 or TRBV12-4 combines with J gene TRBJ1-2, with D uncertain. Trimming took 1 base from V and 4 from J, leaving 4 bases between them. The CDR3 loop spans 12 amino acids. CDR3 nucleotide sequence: TGTGCCAGCAGTTTAGACAGCTATGGCTACACCTTC. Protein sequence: CASSLDSYGYTF.

CDR3 amino acids: CASSRATGGAGEQYF. CDR3 DNA: TGTGCCAGCAGCCGAGCAACAGGGGGCGCGGGGGAGCAGTACTTC. The chain employs TRBV3-1 and TRBJ2-7; 9 bases fit TRBD1. This CDR3 has 15 residues. The junction had 11 bases not matched to a gene; V was cut back by 4 bases and J by 7 bases. Germline V gene lookup returns CDR1 LGHDT and CDR2 YNNKEL (reference sequence).

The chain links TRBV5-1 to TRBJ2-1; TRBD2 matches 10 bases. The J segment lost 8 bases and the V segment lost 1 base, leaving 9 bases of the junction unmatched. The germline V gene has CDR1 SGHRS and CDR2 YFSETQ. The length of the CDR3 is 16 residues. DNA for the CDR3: TGCGCCAGCAGCTTGCCAGCGGGGGGGCCTTTTGATGAGCAGTTCTTC. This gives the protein CASSLPAGGPFDEQFF. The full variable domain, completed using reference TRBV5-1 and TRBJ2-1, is KAGVTQTPRYLIKTRGQQVTLSCSPISGHRSVSWYQQTPGQGLQFLFEYFSETQRNKGNFPGRFSGRQFSNSRSEMNVSTLELGDSALYLCASSLPAGGPFDEQFFGPGTRLTVL.

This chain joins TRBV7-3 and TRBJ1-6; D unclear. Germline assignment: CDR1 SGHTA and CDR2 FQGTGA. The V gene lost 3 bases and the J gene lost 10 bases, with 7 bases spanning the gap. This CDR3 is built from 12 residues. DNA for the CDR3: TGTGCCAGCAGCTTTGCAGACTCACCCCTCCACTTT. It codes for CASSFADSPLHF.

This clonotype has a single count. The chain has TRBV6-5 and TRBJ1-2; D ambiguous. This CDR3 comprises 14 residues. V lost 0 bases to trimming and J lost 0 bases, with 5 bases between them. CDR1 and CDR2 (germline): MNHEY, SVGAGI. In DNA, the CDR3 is TGTGCCAGCAGTTACTCGGCCACTAACTATGGCTACACCTTC. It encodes CASSYSATNYGYTF.

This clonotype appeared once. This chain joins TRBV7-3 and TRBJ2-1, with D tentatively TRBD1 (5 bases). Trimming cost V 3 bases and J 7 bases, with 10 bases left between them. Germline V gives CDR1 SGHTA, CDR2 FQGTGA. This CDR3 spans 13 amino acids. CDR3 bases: TGTGCCAGCAGCTTCTCAGGGAAGAATGAGCAGTTCTTC. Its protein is CASSFSGKNEQFF.

The CDR3 DNA is TGTGCCAGCAGCTTAGATGGAGGGGATTCACCCCTCCACTTT. Protein: CASSLDGGDSPLHF. V is TRBV7-9 and J is TRBJ1-6, with TRBD1 as a possible D gene (5 bases). Trimming cost V 1 base and J 8 bases, with 9 bases left between them. Germline V gene lookup returns CDR1 SEHNR and CDR2 FQNEAQ (reference sequence). The CDR3 has 14 amino acids.

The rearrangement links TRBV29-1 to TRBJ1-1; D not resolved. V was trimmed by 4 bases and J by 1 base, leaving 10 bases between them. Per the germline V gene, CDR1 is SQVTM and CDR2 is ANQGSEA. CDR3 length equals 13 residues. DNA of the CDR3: TGCAGCGTTGCAATGGATTCGAACACTGAAGCTTTCTTT. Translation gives CSVAMDSNTEAFF.

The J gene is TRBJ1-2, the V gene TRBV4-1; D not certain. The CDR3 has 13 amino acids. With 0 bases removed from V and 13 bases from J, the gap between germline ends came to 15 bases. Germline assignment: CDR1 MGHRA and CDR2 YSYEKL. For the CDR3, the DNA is TGCGCCAGCAGCCAAGATGGGGAGCAGGACTCCACCTTC. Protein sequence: CASSQDGEQDSTF.

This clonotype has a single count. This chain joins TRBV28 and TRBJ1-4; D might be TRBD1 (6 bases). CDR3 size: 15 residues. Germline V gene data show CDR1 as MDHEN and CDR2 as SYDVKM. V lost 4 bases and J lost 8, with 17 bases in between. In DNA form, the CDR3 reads TGTGCCAGCAGTTCCGGGGGGCAGGCTGGCGAAAAACTGTTTTTT. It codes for CASSSGGQAGEKLFF.

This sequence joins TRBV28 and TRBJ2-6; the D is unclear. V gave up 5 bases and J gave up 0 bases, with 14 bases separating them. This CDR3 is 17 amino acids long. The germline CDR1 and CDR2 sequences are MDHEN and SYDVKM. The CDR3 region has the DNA TGTGCCAGCAGTCCGCCCGGGTTCTCCTCTGGGGCCAACGTCCTGACTTTC. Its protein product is CASSPPGFSSGANVLTF.

CDR3 nucleotide sequence: TGTGCCAGCAGCGCCGATCGCAGAAACAATGAGCAGTTCTTC. Translated: CASSADRRNNEQFF. The chain joins TRBV7-9 to TRBJ2-1, with unresolved D. From germline, CDR1 is SEHNR and CDR2 FQNEAQ (reference sequence). The V and J ends lost 5 bases and 5 bases respectively, with 13 bases between them. The CDR3 spans 14 residues.

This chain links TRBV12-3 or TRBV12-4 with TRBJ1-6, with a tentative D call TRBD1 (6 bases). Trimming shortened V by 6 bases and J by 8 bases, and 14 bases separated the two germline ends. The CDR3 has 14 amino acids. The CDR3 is CASSPGQWDSPLHF. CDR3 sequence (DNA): TGTGCCAGCAGCCCGGGACAATGGGATTCACCCCTCCACTTT.

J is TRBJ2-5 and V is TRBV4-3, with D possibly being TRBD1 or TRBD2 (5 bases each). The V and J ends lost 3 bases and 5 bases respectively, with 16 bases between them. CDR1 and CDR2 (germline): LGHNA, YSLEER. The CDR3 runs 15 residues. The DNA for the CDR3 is TGCGCCAGCAGCCAGGGGCGGGCGACTGGGGAGACCCAGTACTTC. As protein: CASSQGRATGETQYF.

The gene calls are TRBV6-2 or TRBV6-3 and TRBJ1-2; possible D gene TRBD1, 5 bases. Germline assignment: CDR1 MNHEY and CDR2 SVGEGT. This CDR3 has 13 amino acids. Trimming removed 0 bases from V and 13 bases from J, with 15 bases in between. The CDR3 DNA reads TGTGCCAGCAGTTACTCGGGACTTCCAGTGTCCACCTTC. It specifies CASSYSGLPVSTF.

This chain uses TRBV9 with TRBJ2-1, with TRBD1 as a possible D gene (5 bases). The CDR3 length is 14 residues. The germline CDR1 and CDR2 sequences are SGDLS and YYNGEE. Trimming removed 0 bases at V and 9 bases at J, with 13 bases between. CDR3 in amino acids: CASSVAEGRGEQFF. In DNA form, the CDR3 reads TGTGCCAGCAGCGTAGCTGAAGGAAGGGGTGAGCAGTTCTTC.